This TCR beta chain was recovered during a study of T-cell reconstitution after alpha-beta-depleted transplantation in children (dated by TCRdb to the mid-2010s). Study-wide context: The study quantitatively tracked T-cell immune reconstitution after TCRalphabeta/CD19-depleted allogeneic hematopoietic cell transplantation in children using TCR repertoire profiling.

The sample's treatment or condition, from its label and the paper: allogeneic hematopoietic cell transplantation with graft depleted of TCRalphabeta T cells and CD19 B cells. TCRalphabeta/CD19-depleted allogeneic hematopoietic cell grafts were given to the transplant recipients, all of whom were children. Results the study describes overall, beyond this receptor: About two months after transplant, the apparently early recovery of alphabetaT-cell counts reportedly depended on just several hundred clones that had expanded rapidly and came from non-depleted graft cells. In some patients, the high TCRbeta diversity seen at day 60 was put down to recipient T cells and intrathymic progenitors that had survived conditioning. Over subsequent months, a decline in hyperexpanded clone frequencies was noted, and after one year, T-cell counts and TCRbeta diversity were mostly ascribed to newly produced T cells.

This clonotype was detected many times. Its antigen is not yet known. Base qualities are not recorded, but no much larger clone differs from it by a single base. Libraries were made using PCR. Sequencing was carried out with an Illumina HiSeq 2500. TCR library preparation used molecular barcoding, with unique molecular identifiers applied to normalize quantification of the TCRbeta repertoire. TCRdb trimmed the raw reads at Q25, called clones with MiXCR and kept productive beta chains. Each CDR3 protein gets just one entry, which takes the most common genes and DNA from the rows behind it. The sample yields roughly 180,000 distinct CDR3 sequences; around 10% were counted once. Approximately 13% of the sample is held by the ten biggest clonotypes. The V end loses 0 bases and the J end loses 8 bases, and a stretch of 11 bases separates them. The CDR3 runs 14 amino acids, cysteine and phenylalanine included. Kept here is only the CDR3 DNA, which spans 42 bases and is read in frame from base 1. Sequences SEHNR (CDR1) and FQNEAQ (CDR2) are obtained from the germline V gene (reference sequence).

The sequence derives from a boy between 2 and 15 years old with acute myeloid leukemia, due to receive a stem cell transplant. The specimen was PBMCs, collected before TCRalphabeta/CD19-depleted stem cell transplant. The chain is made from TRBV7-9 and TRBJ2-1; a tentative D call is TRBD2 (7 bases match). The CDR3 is CASSLAGGRDEQFF. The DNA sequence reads TGTGCCAGCAGCTTAGCGGGGGGGCGAGATGAGCAGTTCTTC.